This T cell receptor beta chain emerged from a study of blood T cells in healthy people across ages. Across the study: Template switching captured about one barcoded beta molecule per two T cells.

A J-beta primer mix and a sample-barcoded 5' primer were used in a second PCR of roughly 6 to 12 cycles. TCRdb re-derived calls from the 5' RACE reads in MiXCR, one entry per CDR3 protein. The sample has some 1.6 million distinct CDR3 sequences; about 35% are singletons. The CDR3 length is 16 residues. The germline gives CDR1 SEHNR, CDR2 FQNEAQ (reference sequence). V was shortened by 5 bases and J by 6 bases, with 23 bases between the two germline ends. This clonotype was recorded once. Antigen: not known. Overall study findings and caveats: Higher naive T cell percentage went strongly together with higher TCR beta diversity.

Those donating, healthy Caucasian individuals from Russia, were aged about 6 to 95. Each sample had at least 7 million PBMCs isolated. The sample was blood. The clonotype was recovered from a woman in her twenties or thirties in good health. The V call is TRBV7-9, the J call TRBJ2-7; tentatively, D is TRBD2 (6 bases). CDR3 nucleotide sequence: TGTGCCAGCAGCCCCCCCCGAACGGGAGACCCCTGCGAGCAGTACTTC. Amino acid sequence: CASSPPRTGDPCEQYF.